Listed below are T cell receptor beta chains from one sample, sequenced in a study of chemoradiotherapy in HPV16-positive cancers. The assay was immunoSEQ multiplex PCR, and TCRdb's table has in-frame clones only and misses some. The table lists 13,000 or so clones, approximately 71% of them singletons, with approximately 18% in the top ten. This material was obtained from a patient who underwent chemoradiotherapy. All receptors derive from a human donor with HPV-associated anogenital cancer. Both conserved end residues are trimmed from each CDR3.

J gene	V gene	CDR3 protein
TRBJ1-5	TRBV6-4	ASSDRGYSNQPQH
TRBJ2-7	TRBV28	ASSPPAGVRLEQY
TRBJ1-3	TRBV5-5	ASSLVTGLTDASAGNTIY
TRBJ1-2	TRBV5-8	ASSSRQGSYT
TRBJ1-1	TRBV7-2	ASSAQVKGTEAF
TRBJ2-6	TRBV28	ASSLPGVGANVLT
TRBJ1-2	TRBV29-1	SATGNYGYT
TRBJ2-2	TRBV5-1	ASSPTVTDTGELF
TRBJ1-1	TRBV10-3	AIKFRDTFLNTEAF
TRBJ1-6	TRBV28	ASLQGQANSPLH
TRBJ2-7	TRBV2	ASKGQAYEQY
TRBJ2-7	TRBV5-5	ASSFVTGGISYEQY
TRBJ2-1	TRBV19	ASSGQGRGEQF
TRBJ2-7	TRBV4-3	ASSQEQGGTYEQY
TRBJ2-7	TRBV6-1	ASSERQGARDEQY
TRBJ1-2	TRBV28	ASSSPGQGTGYT
TRBJ1-6	TRBV11-2	ASSRDRGNSPLH
TRBJ2-3	TRBV5-8	ASSWVSTDTQY
TRBJ1-4	TRBV5-6	ASSLGGTPTNEKLF
TRBJ1-1	TRBV29-1	SVAGQGLDTEAF
TRBJ1-2	TRBV27	ASSFGQSYGYT
TRBJ2-3	TRBV6-1	ASSLLEDTQY
TRBJ2-7	TRBV2	ASSEEVGTEQY
TRBJ2-5	TRBV6-5	ASSYRVSQETQY
TRBJ2-3	TRBV5-8	ASSLIWGRTDTQY
TRBJ2-3	TRBV2	ASSGREFTRSTDTQY
TRBJ1-2	TRBV10-3	AITSEGGYT
TRBJ1-4	TRBV4-1	ASSPRAVRGPGTNEKLF
TRBJ1-4	TRBV29-1	SVDRDEKLF
TRBJ2-7	TRBV5-4	ASSSRDYEQY
TRBJ1-5	TRBV28	ASSENLGSNQPQH
TRBJ1-6	TRBV18	ASSPHVNSPLH
TRBJ2-5	TRBV19	ASSMRGTGKETQY
TRBJ1-1	TRBV5-1	ASSLASQGGTEAF
TRBJ1-4	TRBV11-2	ASSLFLRHGTGDEKLF
TRBJ2-5	TRBV7-2	ASSPWAYQETQY
TRBJ1-2	TRBV2	ASSAQATTNYGYT
TRBJ1-1	TRBV6-1	ASSSQVLAEAF
TRBJ2-7	TRBV9	ASSARDRNEQY
TRBJ1-1	TRBV5-6	ASSLGPDMNTEAF
TRBJ2-3	TRBV11-2	ASSSGGHTDTQY
TRBJ1-1	TRBV30	AWEVGGRGEAF
TRBJ2-3	TRBV5-5	ASSLQGADTQY
TRBJ2-5	TRBV11-2	ASSLGTSGGARETQY
TRBJ1-2	TRBV6-1	ASSEATGAAGYT
TRBJ2-7	TRBV4-2	ASSSDSYEQY
TRBJ1-1	TRBV7-9	ASSFGENTEAF
TRBJ2-2	TRBV11-3	ASSLFQDGELF
TRBJ2-3	TRBV6-1	ASSATLWRGHTDTQY
TRBJ1-1	TRBV28	ASSFVGSLLNTEAF
TRBJ2-2	TRBV19	ASLFTPGTGELF
TRBJ2-3	TRBV10-1	ASSENFGTDTQY
TRBJ2-7	TRBV5-5	ASSYSGLRSYEQY
TRBJ2-5	TRBV29-1	SVGRGVRETQY
TRBJ1-1	TRBV4-1	ASSQDRGISEAF
TRBJ2-7	TRBV6-1	ASSVGTGNYEQY